This record concerns one T cell receptor (beta chain) sequence. Its specificity is unknown. This sample is drawn from a study of T cell repertoires in cytomegalovirus infection. The wider study: The authors relied on CMV epitopes, both recently identified HLA-C-restricted and well-studied HLA-B-restricted. The public TCR beta signatures pointed to both CMV infection and matching HLA type.

MiXCR, applied by TCRdb to the reads, yields one record per CDR3 protein. The table has 110,000 to 150,000 distinct CDR3 sequences, approximately 30% seen once; the top ten hold 45% to 60%. General observations from the study: Carriers of CMV plus the relevant HLA were identified by cumulative public TCR beta family frequency. Dominant in the ex vivo response were TCR beta clonotypes restricted by HLA-C and specific for CMV.

Sequencing used CD8+ T cells from cultured PBMCs, obtained from culture after CMV antigen stimulation. The clonotype was recovered from a human donor in good health (CMV status not recorded). Some clones in this sample may be carry-over from other donors' samples.

The CDR3, as DNA: TGTGCCAGCAGCGCCGGGACGGCGAACACTGAAGCTTTCTTT. Its translation is CASSAGTANTEAFF. The chain is built from TRBV27 and TRBJ1-1; weak D call: TRBD1 (5 bases). The germline CDR1 and CDR2 sequences are MNHEY and SMNVEV (reference sequence). The CDR3 runs to 14 residues. V shed 6 bases and J shed 1 base, with 12 bases lying between them.